These T cell receptor beta chains were read from a single sample in a study of shared clonotypes between healthy human individuals. Method: immunoSEQ multiplex PCR; TCRdb's copy keeps in-frame clones and lacks some. Of millions of clones listed, 85% to 95% were seen once; the top ten hold over 0.12%. Sample: naive CD4+ T cells sorted from blood. Receptors were obtained from a man aged 18-30 years in good health. Each CDR3 is given with its conserved first and last residue. The D gene is left open where the match is weak. Not every row has a clone size; where given, it reads once, few, many or a size class.

j_gene: TRBJ2-5; v_gene: TRBV11-3; abundance: .; d_gene: TRBD1; CDR3aa: CASSPGQQIQETQYF; CDR3nt: TGTGCCAGCAGCCCGGGACAGCAGATCCAAGAGACCCAGTACTTC
j_gene: TRBJ1-5; v_gene: TRBV6-5; abundance: .; d_gene: TRBD1; CDR3aa: CASREDRISNQPQHF; CDR3nt: TGTGCCAGCAGGGAGGACAGGATCAGCAATCAGCCCCAGCATTTT
j_gene: TRBJ2-2; v_gene: TRBV15; abundance: .; d_gene: TRBD1; CDR3aa: CATSRDGQAGELFF; CDR3nt: TGTGCCACCAGCAGGGATGGACAGGCCGGGGAGCTGTTTTTT
j_gene: TRBJ2-7; v_gene: TRBV7-2; abundance: .; d_gene: .; CDR3aa: CASSVNRGEQYF; CDR3nt: TGTGCCAGCAGCGTCAACAGAGGCGAGCAGTACTTC
j_gene: TRBJ1-3; v_gene: TRBV7-9; abundance: .; d_gene: .; CDR3aa: CASSSGGNGNTIYF; CDR3nt: TGTGCCAGCAGCTCGGGGGGCAATGGAAACACCATATATTTT
j_gene: TRBJ1-1; v_gene: TRBV5-1; abundance: .; d_gene: .; CDR3aa: CASSLGWNTEAFF; CDR3nt: TGCGCCAGCAGCTTGGGCTGGAACACTGAAGCTTTCTTT
j_gene: TRBJ2-7; v_gene: TRBV21-1; abundance: once; d_gene: .; CDR3aa: CASTRDRDHEQYF; CDR3nt: TGTGCCAGCACCCGGGACAGGGACCACGAGCAGTACTTC
j_gene: TRBJ2-2; v_gene: TRBV29-1; abundance: .; d_gene: .; CDR3aa: CSVQGMNTGELFF; CDR3nt: TGCAGCGTCCAGGGGATGAACACCGGGGAGCTGTTTTTT
j_gene: TRBJ2-7; v_gene: TRBV7-2; abundance: .; d_gene: TRBD2; CDR3aa: CASSSEGGWREGPYEQYF; CDR3nt: TGTGCCAGCAGCTCCGAGGGTGGGTGGCGGGAGGGCCCGTACGAGCAGTACTTC
j_gene: TRBJ2-3; v_gene: TRBV9; abundance: .; d_gene: .; CDR3aa: CASTLGGGHSTDTQYF; CDR3nt: TGTGCCAGCACCCTGGGGGGCGGGCATAGCACAGATACGCAGTATTTT
j_gene: TRBJ2-1; v_gene: TRBV19; abundance: .; d_gene: .; CDR3aa: CASSTKPVTVSYNEQFF; CDR3nt: TGTGCCAGTAGTACTAAACCAGTGACCGTATCCTACAATGAGCAGTTCTTC
j_gene: TRBJ1-2; v_gene: TRBV4-3; abundance: .; d_gene: .; CDR3aa: CASSRDGSYGYTF; CDR3nt: TGCGCCAGCAGCCGGGACGGCTCCTATGGCTACACCTTC
j_gene: TRBJ2-5; v_gene: TRBV7-9; abundance: .; d_gene: .; CDR3aa: CASSLLGEETQYF; CDR3nt: TGTGCCAGCAGCTTATTGGGGGAGGAGACCCAGTACTTC
j_gene: TRBJ2-5; v_gene: TRBV5-6; abundance: .; d_gene: TRBD1; CDR3aa: CASSPDRGSETQYF; CDR3nt: TGTGCCAGCAGCCCGGACAGGGGTAGTGAGACCCAGTACTTC
j_gene: TRBJ1-2; v_gene: TRBV28; abundance: .; d_gene: TRBD1; CDR3aa: CASSTGGTNYGYTF; CDR3nt: TGTGCCAGCAGTACAGGGGGAACTAACTATGGCTACACCTTC
j_gene: TRBJ2-7; v_gene: TRBV5-1; abundance: .; d_gene: .; CDR3aa: CASSPTPSYEQYF; CDR3nt: TGCGCCAGCAGCCCGACCCCCTCCTACGAGCAGTACTTC
j_gene: TRBJ2-1; v_gene: TRBV7-6; abundance: .; d_gene: .; CDR3aa: CASRTGPYNEQFF; CDR3nt: TGTGCCAGCAGAACGGGACCGTACAATGAGCAGTTCTTC
j_gene: TRBJ1-5; v_gene: TRBV5-8; abundance: .; d_gene: .; CDR3aa: CASSPTSNQPQHF; CDR3nt: TGTGCCAGCAGTCCAACAAGCAATCAGCCCCAGCATTTT
j_gene: TRBJ2-3; v_gene: TRBV10-2; abundance: .; d_gene: TRBD2; CDR3aa: CASSEWPASGRIDTQYF; CDR3nt: TGCGCCAGCAGTGAGTGGCCCGCTAGCGGGAGAATAGATACGCAGTATTTT
j_gene: TRBJ2-7; v_gene: TRBV7-9; abundance: .; d_gene: TRBD2; CDR3aa: CASSLLAGPYEQYF; CDR3nt: TGTGCCAGCAGCTTACTAGCGGGACCCTACGAGCAGTACTTC
j_gene: TRBJ1-5; v_gene: TRBV19; abundance: .; d_gene: .; CDR3aa: CASSIGVGASSNQPQHF; CDR3nt: TGTGCCAGTAGTATTGGGGTGGGGGCTTCGAGCAATCAGCCCCAGCATTTT
j_gene: TRBJ2-1; v_gene: TRBV27; abundance: .; d_gene: .; CDR3aa: CASTGYNEQFF; CDR3nt: TGTGCCAGCACCGGCTACAATGAGCAGTTCTTC
j_gene: TRBJ1-3; v_gene: TRBV9; abundance: .; d_gene: TRBD1; CDR3aa: CASSVGQLANTIYF; CDR3nt: TGTGCCAGCAGCGTGGGACAGCTAGCAAACACCATATATTTT
j_gene: TRBJ2-5; v_gene: TRBV30; abundance: .; d_gene: .; CDR3aa: CAWSGEETQYF; CDR3nt: TGTGCCTGGAGCGGAGAAGAGACCCAGTACTTC
j_gene: TRBJ1-6; v_gene: TRBV10-2; abundance: few; d_gene: .; CDR3aa: CASSETDNSPLHF; CDR3nt: TGCGCCAGCAGTGAGACGGATAATTCACCCCTCCACTTT
j_gene: TRBJ1-1; v_gene: TRBV7-4; abundance: .; d_gene: TRBD1; CDR3aa: CASSPGTAEAFF; CDR3nt: TGTGCCAGCAGCCCGGGGACAGCTGAAGCTTTCTTT